The 5 T cell receptor beta chains listed next were all sequenced from one sample in a study of cytomegalovirus exposure and HLA in healthy donors (dated by TCRdb to about 2017). Library construction relied on the immunoSEQ multiplex PCR assay. For the multiplex PCR, a mixture combining 60 forward primers for TCR Vbeta segments and 13 reverse primers for TCR Jbeta segments was used. TCRdb carries this immuneACCESS record with in-frame sequences only. Its versions omit some clonotypes, under half of them owing to an unresolved V gene in the studies checked, with the rest unexplained. The sample records 200,000 to 250,000 clones, roughly 80% of which are singletons. The top ten constitute around 16% of the sample. The specimen sequenced was PBMCs. These receptor sequences come from a man aged 40-49 years in good health and CMV-seronegative.

This clone was observed a handful of times. The chain couples TRBV10-3 to TRBJ1-1; 7 nucleotides agree with TRBD1. The germline V gene encodes CDR1 ENHRY and CDR2 SYGVKD. The CDR3 loop spans 13 amino acids. Germline trimming cut 4 bases from V and 7 bases from J; bases unmatched to any gene: 6. CDR3 nucleotide sequence: TGTGCCATCAGTGCCGGACAGGACCTTGAAGCTTTCTTT. Its translation is CAISAGQDLEAFF.

This clone was counted once. The gene calls are TRBV28 and TRBJ2-7; D perhaps matches TRBD1 (6 bases). The CDR3 length is 15 residues. Trimming removed 7 bases at V and 6 bases at J, with 22 bases between. Germline-derived CDR1 and CDR2 are MDHEN and SYDVKM. CDR3 in amino acids: CASTPQGQGVVEQYF. In DNA, the CDR3 is TGTGCCAGCACTCCCCAGGGGCAGGGCGTAGTCGAGCAGTACTTC.

This chain joins TRBV5-1 and TRBJ2-7; possibly TRBD1 for D (6 bases). The CDR3 runs to 14 residues. Deletions cut 0 bases from V and 5 bases from J, with 12 bases between. Germline CDR1 is SGHRS and CDR2 is YFSETQ. The CDR3 DNA follows: TGCGCCAGCAGCTTGGGCAGGGGTGCGGACGAGCAGTACTTC. It codes for CASSLGRGADEQYF.

This chain joins TRBV5-1 and TRBJ2-5; 7 nucleotides match TRBD2. The junction had 5 bases not matched to a gene; V was cut back by 1 base and J by 5 bases. The CDR3 is made up of 14 amino acids. Per the germline V gene, CDR1 is SGHRS and CDR2 is YFSETQ. CDR3 sequence: CASSLTGGGETQYF. CDR3 bases: TGCGCCAGCAGCTTGACGGGAGGAGGGGAGACCCAGTACTTC. The full variable domain, its missing parts supplied by reference TRBV5-1 and TRBJ2-5, is KAGVTQTPRYLIKTRGQQVTLSCSPISGHRSVSWYQQTPGQGLQFLFEYFSETQRNKGNFPGRFSGRQFSNSRSEMNVSTLELGDSALYLCASSLTGGGETQYFGPGTRLLVL.

The chain joins TRBV5-4 to TRBJ2-1; 8 bases line up with TRBD2. The germline gives CDR1 SGHNT, CDR2 YYREEE (reference sequence). J was trimmed by 3 bases and V by 4 bases; bases with no gene match: 9. The length of the CDR3 is 16 residues. DNA for the CDR3: TGTGCCAGCAGCGGAAGATCAAGCGGGAGCTACAATGAGCAGTTCTTC. Its translation: CASSGRSSGSYNEQFF.